Presented here are 3 T cell receptor beta chains from one specimen sequenced in a study of cytotoxic CD8 clonotypes in ibrutinib-treated CLL. Using immunoSEQ multiplex PCR, the repertoire was profiled, and TCRdb retains in-frame clones only, with some absent. The sample includes about 140,000 clones, 80% seen only once; the top ten take 7.6%. This material consisted of PBMCs, taken after 36 months of ibrutinib treatment. These TCRs come from a human donor with chronic lymphocytic leukemia.

This chain connects TRBV14 to TRBJ1-1; no reliable D call. The V end lost 0 bases, the J end lost 0 bases, and 11 bases lay between the germline ends. The CDR3 totals 16 residues. Germline CDR1 reads SGHDN; CDR2 reads FVKESK. CDR3 amino acids: CASSQERYSMNTEAFF. In nucleotides, the CDR3 is TGTGCCAGCAGCCAAGAACGGTATAGCATGAACACTGAAGCTTTCTTT.

The chain is built from TRBV29-1 and TRBJ2-4; perhaps TRBD1 as D (6 bases). Trimming removed 7 bases at V and 7 bases at J, with 14 bases between. CDR1 SQVTM and CDR2 ANQGSEA come from the germline V gene. This CDR3 is 12 amino acids long. The CDR3 DNA reads as TGCAGCGCAAAGGGGGAAAGGAACATTCAGTACTTC. It translates to CSAKGERNIQYF. The complete variable domain, with remaining parts taken from reference TRBV29-1 and TRBJ2-4, reads SAVISQKPSRDICQRGTSLTIQCQVDSQVTMMFWYRQQPGQSLTLIATANQGSEATYESGFVIDKFPISRPNLTFSTLTVSNMSPEDSSIYLCSAKGERNIQYFGAGTRLSVL.

Only a few counts were recorded for this clone. Other nucleotide sequences in the sample specify the same CDR3. The rearrangement links TRBV29-1 to TRBJ2-3; no definite D call. The CDR3 extends over 12 amino acids. The germline CDR1 and CDR2 sequences are SQVTM and ANQGSEA. V lost 2 bases, J lost 0 bases, and 3 bases lay in between. CDR3 loop: CSVEPSTDTQYF. Written as DNA, the CDR3 is TGCAGCGTTGAACCGAGCACAGATACGCAGTATTTT.